The present entry profiles one T cell receptor beta chain with its context. Its antigen is undetermined. Exposure to brentuximab vedotin varied, and each patient had relapsed following autologous stem cell transplantation. These data belong to a study of PD-1 blockade in classical Hodgkin lymphoma. Study-wide findings and caveats: It was among complete responders that baseline diversity resembled that of newly diagnosed patients. Lower baseline TCR diversity was reported for newly diagnosed patients than for healthy donors. Excluded were patients who started nivolumab under 1 year after ASCT, a group that had lower diversity. Diversity in CD4+ TCRs, unlike that measured in CD8+ TCRs, had risen significantly by C4D1.

TCRdb's table, derived via immunoSEQ multiplex PCR, lists solely in-frame clones and lacks some. The data show 30,000 to 45,000 clones, around 86% seen once. This sequence originates from a human donor with classical Hodgkin lymphoma. Sample: peripheral blood mononuclear cells (PBMCs), taken at baseline.

The chain's CDR3 is CASSPRLDGNTEAFF. In DNA, the CDR3 is TGTGCCAGCTCACCGCGGCTAGATGGTAACACTGAAGCTTTCTTT. This chain uses TRBV18 with TRBJ1-1, with D uncertain. There are 15 residues in the CDR3. Trimming took off 3 bases at V and 2 bases at J, with 13 bases between the two ends. Germline CDR1 KGHSH, CDR2 LQKENI.